The source of this T cell receptor beta chain is a study of T cell repertoires in aging, cancer and after chemotherapy. Across the whole study: Roughly 9.3 million TCR reads made up the full dataset.

The length of the CDR3 is 15 residues. Germline V gene sequence: CDR1 SGHAT, CDR2 FQNNGV. Trimming removed 6 bases from V and 0 bases from J; junction bases left unmatched: 4. This clonotype was detected only a few times. The antigen is undetermined. Rearranged V-D-J TRB sequences were amplified with a mixed TRB-A/B primer pool. TCRdb re-analysed the multiplex PCR reads in MiXCR, keeping a single row per CDR3 protein. The sample contains around 13,000 distinct CDR3 sequences, 21% of which appear only once. Study outcomes and limitations: Compared with age-matched healthy donors, untreated hematological or solid cancer patients showed higher blood TCR clonality. In cancer patients, declining TCR diversity with age involved lost richness and lost evenness. Rebound thymic output was suggested by rising median generation probability during chemotherapy in each cancer cohort.

The template was genomic DNA from peripheral blood, not RNA. This receptor was obtained from a human donor in good health. The sequenced material came from blood. This chain uses TRBV11-2 with TRBJ2-1; 8 nucleotides line up with TRBD2. DNA of the CDR3: TGTGCCAGCAGTATGGGACTAGGCTCCTACAATGAGCAGTTCTTC. It codes for CASSMGLGSYNEQFF.